These 21 T cell receptor beta chains were sequenced from one sample in a study of beta chain features in type 1 diabetes. The investigators reverse transcribed all of the isolated RNA, so they sequenced expressed TCRB transcripts. TCRdb's copy holds only in-frame clones and misses some; the assay was immunoSEQ multiplex PCR. Among some 410,000 clones listed, approximately 15% were seen once. Sequenced material: naive CD4+ T cells from blood. The receptors stem from a man aged 25-45 years in good health.

The chain carries TRBV29-1 and TRBJ2-5; D might be TRBD1 (5 bases). Looked up from germline, CDR1 is SQVTM and CDR2 is ANQGSEA. The V and J ends lost 5 bases and 3 bases respectively, with 13 bases between them. The CDR3 runs 13 residues. DNA of the CDR3: TGCAGCGTTAGGAGCCAGGGTAAAGAGACCCAGTACTTC. It encodes CSVRSQGKETQYF.

Note on this clone: The final CDR3 position lacks the conserved phenylalanine or tryptophan, pointing to a likely read error. Because the CDR3's place on the DNA is in doubt, the DNA is left out and the CDR3 is given as listed by TCRdb. V is TRBV7-9 and J is TRBJ2-7; the D call of TRBD1 is as the table states it, not checked on the DNA. The CDR3 comprises 12 residues, both ends counted. The germline gives CDR1 SEHNR, CDR2 FQNEAQ (reference sequence). CDR3 amino acids: CASSLIRQALSD.

This clone was seen only a few times. Other nucleotide sequences from this sample produce the same CDR3. The chain links TRBV30 to TRBJ2-5; perhaps TRBD2 as D (5 bases). V gave up 0 bases and J gave up 4 bases, with 6 bases separating them. Germline V gene data show CDR1 as GTSNPN and CDR2 as SVGIG (reference sequence). This CDR3 comprises 12 residues. The CDR3 reads CAWSVGGETQYF. The CDR3, as DNA: TGTGCCTGGAGTGTAGGAGGAGAGACCCAGTACTTC.

The table lists this clone with a count of one. This chain links TRBV2 with TRBJ2-5; TRBD2 matches 10 bases. There are 15 residues in the CDR3. V shed 4 bases, J shed 4 bases, and the junction held 6 bases outside the gene matches. CDR1 and CDR2 from the germline V gene are SNHLY and FYNNEI. The DNA for the CDR3 is TGTGCCAGCAGTGGGACTAGCGGCCCAGGAGAGACCCAGTACTTC. This encodes CASSGTSGPGETQYF.

There are a few counts of this clone. The sample carries other DNA sequences with the same CDR3. The CDR3 coding sequence is TGCAGCGTTGATCGCACAGATACGCAGTATTTT. Translated, it gives CSVDRTDTQYF. This chain links TRBV29-1 with TRBJ2-3; D unclear. This CDR3 comprises 11 residues. The germline CDR1 and CDR2 sequences are SQVTM and ANQGSEA. V lost 3 bases and J 1 base, leaving 2 bases between the germline ends.

The table lists this clone with a few counts. The V call is TRBV19, the J call TRBJ2-3; no definite D call. Germline assignment: CDR1 LNHDA and CDR2 SQIVND (reference sequence). This CDR3 is built from 15 residues. The V end was cut by 3 bases, the J end by 3 bases, with 13 bases between. The CDR3 sequence is CASSMMAWATDTQYF. Here the CDR3 DNA reads TGTGCCAGTAGTATGATGGCCTGGGCGACAGATACGCAGTATTTT.

J is TRBJ2-1 and V is TRBV25-1; D is uncertain. Germline CDR1 MGHDK, CDR2 SYGVNS. This CDR3 region has 14 residues. V lost 6 bases to trimming and J lost 6 bases, with 15 bases between them. DNA for the CDR3: TGTGCCAGCAGCCAATCAAAGGACCCCAATGAGCAGTTCTTC. It specifies CASSQSKDPNEQFF.

This sequence joins TRBV2 and TRBJ1-5; tentative D call: TRBD1 (5 bases). Germline V gene lookup returns CDR1 SNHLY and CDR2 FYNNEI. Trimming removed 4 bases from V and 6 bases from J, with 10 bases in between. This CDR3 is built from 13 residues. CDR3 in amino acids: CASSVLRGQPQHF. DNA for the CDR3: TGTGCCAGCAGTGTCCTAAGGGGTCAGCCCCAGCATTTT.

This clone was counted a few times. This chain uses TRBV6-5 with TRBJ1-3, with no clear D. The CDR3 runs to 13 residues. The V end lost 6 bases, the J end lost 0 bases, and 6 bases lay between the germline ends. The germline gives CDR1 MNHEY, CDR2 SVGAGI. The CDR3 bases are TGTGCCAGCAGACAGATCTCTGGAAACACCATATATTTT. Translation gives CASRQISGNTIYF.

The chain uses TRBV13 and TRBJ2-1; 11 positions agree with TRBD1. V was pared by 5 bases and J by 7 bases, with 10 bases of the junction left unmatched. CDR1 PRHDT and CDR2 FYEKMQ come from the germline V gene (reference sequence). The CDR3 extends over 16 amino acids. This chain's CDR3 is CASSVSGTGGENEQFF. CDR3 DNA sequence: TGTGCCAGCAGCGTGTCCGGGACAGGGGGAGAGAATGAGCAGTTCTTC.

V and J are TRBV9 and TRBJ2-2; perhaps TRBD2 as D (6 bases). There are 14 residues in the CDR3. Trimming took 8 bases from V and 4 from J, leaving 15 bases between them. Germline CDR1 reads SGDLS; CDR2 reads YYNGEE. The CDR3 DNA reads as TGTGCCAGTGCGATCCGGGACTCCACCGGGGAGCTGTTTTTT. Translation: CASAIRDSTGELFF.

This clone was seen a handful of times. The V and J genes are TRBV4-3 and TRBJ2-7, with D maybe TRBD2 (5 bases). V lost 4 bases and J lost 0, with 28 bases in between. Per the germline V gene, CDR1 is LGHNA and CDR2 is YSLEER. This CDR3 spans 20 amino acids. The CDR3: CASSPKTPVGSESSSYEQYV. The CDR3 region has the DNA TGCGCCAGCAGCCCTAAGACCCCAGTGGGGAGCGAGAGTAGCTCCTACGAGCAGTACGTC.

The rearrangement uses TRBV2 and TRBJ2-3, with 7 bases matching TRBD1. The V and J ends lost 4 bases and 0 bases, in that order; junction bases with no gene match: 1. Germline V gene sequence: CDR1 SNHLY, CDR2 FYNNEI. The CDR3 sequence is 14 residues long. The CDR3 DNA follows: TGTGCCAGCAGTGTGGGACAGAGCACAGATACGCAGTATTTT. As protein: CASSVGQSTDTQYF.

This clone was detected only a few times. The chain carries TRBV18 and TRBJ2-7, with D unresolved. From germline, CDR1 is KGHSH and CDR2 LQKENI. The CDR3 runs 13 residues. V was cut by 0 bases and J by 2 bases, with 5 bases left in between. Here the CDR3 DNA reads TGTGCCAGCTCACCACCTTACCCCTACGAGCAGTACTTC. Protein: CASSPPYPYEQYF.

This clone was counted a few times. The V and J genes are TRBV9 and TRBJ2-1, with 7 bases lining up with TRBD1. Trimming removed 2 bases from V and 4 bases from J; junction bases left unmatched: 6. CDR3 length: 15 amino acids. The germline CDR1 and CDR2 sequences are SGDLS and YYNGEE. CDR3 protein: CASSVTGQRYNEQFF. Written as DNA, the CDR3 is TGTGCCAGCAGCGTTACGGGACAGAGATACAATGAGCAGTTCTTC.

The table lists this clone with a few counts. V usage is TRBV23-1 and J usage is TRBJ1-2; 7 nucleotides agree with TRBD1. TRBV23-1 is sorted into the ORF group, with uncertain function. The CDR3 is made up of 12 amino acids. Unmatched junction bases numbered 6, after V lost 10 bases and J lost 4 bases. The CDR3 region is CAISRQGYGYTF. Written as DNA, the CDR3 is TGCGCCATCTCTAGACAGGGCTATGGCTACACCTTC.

A few counts support this clone. This rearrangement joins TRBV9 to TRBJ1-3; D is possibly TRBD1 (6 bases). This CDR3 contains 15 residues. Trimming took off 5 bases at V and 1 base at J, with 13 bases between the two ends. CDR1 is SGDLS, CDR2 YYNGEE, per germline. This chain's CDR3 is CASSRHRVSGNTIYF. Written as DNA, the CDR3 is TGTGCCAGCAGTCGACACAGGGTATCTGGAAACACCATATATTTT.

This clone was counted a few times. The V gene is TRBV29-1, the J gene TRBJ1-5; TRBD1 matches at 9 bases. Per the germline V gene, CDR1 is SQVTM and CDR2 is ANQGSEA. Unmatched junction bases numbered 7, after V lost 6 bases and J lost 4 bases. The CDR3 contains 14 residues. CDR3 sequence (DNA): TGCAGCGTCCGGGACAGGGCTTCGAATCAGCCCCAGCATTTT. It translates to CSVRDRASNQPQHF.

The chain links TRBV7-9 to TRBJ1-2, with TRBD1 matching 7 bases. V lost 1 base and J lost 2; bases outside the gene matches: 1. Germline V lookup: CDR1 SEHNR, CDR2 FQNEAQ (reference sequence). The CDR3 totals 14 residues. The CDR3 sequence is CASSLGGGNYGYTF. Here the CDR3 DNA reads TGTGCCAGCAGCTTAGGAGGGGGCAACTATGGCTACACCTTC.

The rearrangement joins TRBV7-9 to TRBJ2-3; no firm D call. Germline V gives CDR1 SEHNR, CDR2 FQNEAQ (reference sequence). With 11 bases removed from V and 0 bases from J, the gap between germline ends came to 9 bases. The length of the CDR3 is 12 residues. The CDR3 loop reads CAWRASTDTQYF. The CDR3 coding sequence is TGTGCCTGGCGCGCAAGCACAGATACGCAGTATTTT.

In its sample, this clone was seen a few times. CDR3 DNA: TGTGCCAGCAGCCCGTACGGACAGGGGGCGGCTGGAAACACCATATATTTT. The encoded protein is CASSPYGQGAAGNTIYF. This chain links TRBV7-9 with TRBJ1-3; TRBD1 matches 11 bases. Germline values: CDR1 SEHNR, CDR2 FQNEAQ (reference sequence). The CDR3 sequence is 17 residues long. Unmatched junction bases numbered 8, after V lost 5 bases and J lost 2 bases.